These 5 T cell receptor beta chains were sequenced from one sample in a study of T cell responses to AZD1222 COVID-19 vaccine. The data were produced by immunoSEQ multiplex PCR, yet TCRdb's version contains in-frame clones alone and is incomplete. Here the sample spans approximately 170,000 clones, 80% to 95% being singletons. The specimen comprised peripheral blood, sampled on day 0 of AZD1222 vaccination. These receptor sequences come from an adult in good health.

The V and J genes are TRBV19 and TRBJ2-7, with 8 bases aligning to TRBD2. Germline CDR1 is LNHDA and CDR2 is SQIVND (reference sequence). This CDR3 contains 14 residues. The trim removed 5 bases at V and 3 bases at J, leaving 6 bases unmatched. The CDR3 DNA sequence: TGTGCCAGTAGTTACTCTAGCGGGTTCTACGAGCAGTACTTC. It is translated as CASSYSSGFYEQYF. The whole variable domain, filled in from reference TRBV19 and TRBJ2-7, reads DGGITQSPKYLFRKEGQNVTLSCEQNLNHDAMYWYRQDPGQGLRLIYYSQIVNDFQKGDIAEGYSVSREKKESFPLTVTSAQKNPTAFYLCASSYSSGFYEQYFGPGTRLTVT.

V and J are TRBV7-9 and TRBJ2-1; 7 bases agree with TRBD2. V was clipped by 5 bases and J by 0 bases; unmatched bases: 7. Germline CDR1 reads SEHNR; CDR2 reads FQNEAQ (reference sequence). This CDR3 spans 16 amino acids. Here the CDR3 reads CASSPPLADSYNEQFF. The CDR3 nucleotides read TGTGCCAGCAGCCCACCCCTAGCGGACTCCTACAATGAGCAGTTCTTC.

The chain recombines TRBV6-7 with TRBJ1-5; D possibly corresponds to TRBD1 (5 bases). TRBV6-7 falls under the ORF class, with uncertain function. V was shortened by 6 bases and J by 4 bases, with 19 bases between the two germline ends. The CDR3 totals 16 residues. The CDR3: CASSADGGIENQPQHF. The DNA of the CDR3 is TGTGCCAGCAGCGCCGACGGGGGGATTGAGAATCAGCCCCAGCATTTT.

J is TRBJ1-1 and V is TRBV12-3 or TRBV12-4; the match to TRBD1 covers 8 bases. The CDR3 has 13 residues. The V gene end was trimmed by 4 bases and the J gene end by 3 bases; junction bases not matched to a gene: 1. In nucleotides, the CDR3 is TGTGCCAGCAGTTCGACAGGGGACACTGAAGCTTTCTTT. It translates to CASSSTGDTEAFF.

The chain joins TRBV2 to TRBJ2-2; TRBD1 matches at 11 bases. CDR1 SNHLY and CDR2 FYNNEI come from the germline V gene. This CDR3 region has 17 residues. The junction had 9 bases not matched to a gene; V was cut back by 5 bases and J by 4 bases. CDR3: CASSFGQGALSTGELFF. In DNA, the CDR3 is TGTGCCAGCAGTTTTGGACAGGGGGCCCTCTCCACCGGGGAGCTGTTTTTT.